This T cell receptor (beta chain) comes out of a study of cytomegalovirus exposure and HLA in healthy donors. Study-level information: An early release of data contained approximately 80 million unique TCRs, which came from HLA-typed donors. General study findings and limits: In an earlier analysis, most TCR beta V segments were productive about 87% or about 30% of the time. Sequencing likely generated an artifact that appeared as a cluster of highly shared sequence variants.

The table lists this clone with a few counts. The antigen is not known. The CDR3 sequence is 15 residues long. The junction had 7 bases not matched to a gene; V was cut back by 6 bases and J by 5 bases. Germline V lookup: CDR1 MNHEY, CDR2 SVGAGI. With 60 Vbeta and 13 Jbeta primers, the PCR was carried out. Original data processing: In a later analysis, of roughly 73 million unique beta chains, about 12 million appeared in at least two donors. Repertoires were generated with immunoSEQ multiplex PCR, while TCRdb's copy carries only in-frame clones and drops some. Clone size and V and J calls were adopted from that table, with D and trimming inferred from the DNA. The sample records 85,000 to 100,000 clones, more than 75% being singletons.

Sequenced input: PBMCs. The chain is built from TRBV6-5 and TRBJ1-5; 10 nucleotides agree with TRBD1. The sequence derives from an older woman in good health and CMV-seronegative. The CDR3 bases are TGTGCCAGCAGAGAGACAGGGGGCGTATATCAGCCCCAGCATTTT. Translated, it gives CASRETGGVYQPQHF.